These 5 T cell receptor beta chains originate from one sample sequenced in a study of control samples from healthy donors and cancer patients. Assay used: immunoSEQ multiplex PCR; TCRdb lists only in-frame clones, some missing. The table records under 200,000 clones, 91% of them present only once. The specimen was blood. These receptors were obtained from a woman in her twenties or thirties in good health.

As concerns this clone: Different DNA sequences within this sample yield the same CDR3. The rearrangement links TRBV24-1 to TRBJ1-2; possible D gene TRBD1, 5 bases. This CDR3 spans 14 amino acids. The germline V gene has CDR1 KGHDR and CDR2 SFDVKD. V lost 3 bases and J lost 4, with 11 bases in between. CDR3 loop: CATSDTGTVYGYTF. The CDR3 bases are TGTGCCACCAGTGATACCGGGACCGTCTATGGCTACACCTTC.

This clone showed up just once. The V gene is TRBV5-4, the J gene TRBJ1-6; 7 nucleotides agree with TRBD1. V gave up 2 bases and J gave up 8 bases; unmatched junction bases: 4. The germline CDR1 and CDR2 sequences are SGHNT and YYREEE (reference sequence). The CDR3 loop spans 14 amino acids. CDR3 DNA sequence: TGTGCCAGCAGCTTACAGGGGAGGGATTCACCCCTCCACTTT. Translated: CASSLQGRDSPLHF.

J is TRBJ2-3 and V is TRBV6-6; D is ambiguous. V shed 8 bases and J shed 3 bases, with 6 bases lying between them. CDR1 is MNHNY and CDR2 is SVGAGI in the germline V gene (reference sequence). The length of the CDR3 is 11 residues. This chain's CDR3 is CASLKTDTQYF. In DNA form, the CDR3 reads TGTGCCAGCCTTAAGACAGATACGCAGTATTTT.

J is TRBJ2-7 and V is TRBV11-3; 11 bases fit TRBD2. The junction had 5 bases not matched to a gene; V was cut back by 1 base and J by 3 bases. This CDR3 contains 16 residues. CDR1 and CDR2 (germline): SGHNT, YENEEA. CDR3 DNA sequence: TGTGCCAGCAGCTTAGGGGCACTAGCGGGAGTCTACGAGCAGTACTTC. It is translated as CASSLGALAGVYEQYF.

This clone has only one observation. The genes are TRBV7-3 and TRBJ2-3; weak D call: TRBD2 (5 bases). With 1 base removed from V and 1 base from J, the gap between germline ends came to 9 bases. Germline CDR1 reads SGHTA; CDR2 reads FQGTGA. This CDR3 contains 15 residues. CDR3 DNA: TGTGCCAGCAGCTTAAGGGTCGGGGGCACAGATACGCAGTATTTT. Translating it yields CASSLRVGGTDTQYF.